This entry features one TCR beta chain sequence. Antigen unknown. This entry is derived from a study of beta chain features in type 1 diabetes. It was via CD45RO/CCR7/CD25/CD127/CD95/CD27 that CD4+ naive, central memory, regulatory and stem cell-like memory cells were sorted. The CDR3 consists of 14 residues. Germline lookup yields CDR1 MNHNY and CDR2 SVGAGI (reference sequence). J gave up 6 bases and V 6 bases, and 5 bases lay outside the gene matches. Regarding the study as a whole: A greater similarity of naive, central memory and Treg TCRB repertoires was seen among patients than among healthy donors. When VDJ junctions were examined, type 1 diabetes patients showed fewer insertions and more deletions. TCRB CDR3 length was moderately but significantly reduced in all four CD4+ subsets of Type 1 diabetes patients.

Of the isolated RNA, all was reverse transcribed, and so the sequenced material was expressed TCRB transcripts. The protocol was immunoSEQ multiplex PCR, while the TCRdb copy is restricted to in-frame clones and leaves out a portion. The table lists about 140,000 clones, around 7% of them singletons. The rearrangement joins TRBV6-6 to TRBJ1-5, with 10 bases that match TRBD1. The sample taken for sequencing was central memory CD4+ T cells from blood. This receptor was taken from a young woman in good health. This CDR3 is CASRPRQGAQPQHF. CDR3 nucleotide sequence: TGTGCCAGCAGACCTCGACAGGGGGCTCAGCCCCAGCATTTT.